This note documents a single TCR beta chain sequence. This clone was seen more than once but under ten times. Its antigen is currently not known. Nothing much larger sits one base from this clone, and base qualities are not available. This record belongs to a study of T cell responses to AZD1222 COVID-19 vaccine (dated by TCRdb to the early 2020s). Concerning the study at large: A total of around 240 trial participants underwent TCR sequencing, of whom 207 received two doses of AZD1222 and approximately 25 received two doses of the MenACWY control vaccine. Trial participants were enrolled by age into subgroups of 18-55, 56-69 and 70-plus years, and about 150, 27 and 61 TCR-sequenced participants, respectively, were included in these subgroups. Study-wide findings and limitations: Participants were mostly white British, with more females than males. The authors suggested clonal diversity may have been underestimated. Epitopes outside the regions mutated in the B.1.351 and B.1.1.7 variants were reportedly recognized by nearly half of the unique spike-specific TCRs. Because no day 14 peak-response samples were available, repertoires were characterized only after the peak T cell response. Conclusions about previously exposed vaccinees were limited because only a handful of AZD1222 recipients were SARS-CoV-2 seropositive at baseline. In the small 56-69-year group, the increase in depth fell short of significance, most likely because of low power. After two AZD1222 doses, spike-specific TCR breadth and depth were significantly higher than at day 0 and than in MenACWY recipients. The whole spike protein was spanned by vaccine-associated CD4 TCRs, and dominant responses were seen in regions 160-218 and 743-854.

The CDR3 regions of human TCRbeta chains were analyzed by immunosequencing. From the authors' description of their analysis: TCRs in the repertoires were compared against a reference library of SARS-CoV-2-specific TCRs that had been generated with the MIRA antigen-specificity platform. Breadth meant the fraction of unique TCRs that were SARS-CoV-2-associated, whereas depth meant the fraction of total T cells that were SARS-CoV-2-associated. Using the MIRA data, each spike-specific TCR was mapped to the spike region that the TCR reacts to and placed in a CD4 or CD8 class. Log10-transformed breadth and depth values were compared by one-way ANOVA with Sidak's multiple comparisons tests. The table comes from immuneACCESS by way of TCRdb, which keeps in-frame sequences with V and J called. Part of the clones is missing from these tables; in studies checked, under half for an unresolved V gene and the rest for unknown reasons. V and J calls and clone size are given by that table; D and trimming were obtained from the DNA. The sample table shows about 120,000 clones, and 87% are seen once. Around 2.6% of the sample is in the top ten clones.

The time point label, as the study defines it: about 28 days (+/-7) after the second vaccine dose. AZD1222 recipients whose second dose came at about 4 weeks and those whose second dose came at about 12 weeks were combined into one group, since spike-specific TCR depth and breadth did not differ between the two schedules. Samples from vaccinated people were obtained from the UK trials COV001 and COV002, which included a single-blind randomized controlled phase 2/3 trial of AZD1222 (ChAdOx1 nCoV-19) in healthy adults. For TCRbeta chain sequencing, PBMC samples from trial participants were taken at day 0 and at day 28 after the second dose. As encoded in the germline V gene (reference sequence), CDR1 is LNHDA while CDR2 is SQIVND. The CDR3 has 12 amino acids, counting the end cysteine and phenylalanine. The only DNA kept is the CDR3, 36 bases in frame from the first base. The trim is 7 bases for V and 7 bases for J, with a gap of 11 bases between the germline ends.

The TCR was taken from an adult who received the AZD1222 COVID-19 vaccine. The sequence links TRBV19 to TRBJ1-5; the D gene cannot be named for sure. Sequenced here: peripheral blood, sampled 28 days after the second AZD1222 dose. CDR3 sequence: CASTQAGQPQHF. The DNA reads as follows: TGTGCCAGTACCCAGGCCGGACAGCCCCAGCATTTT.